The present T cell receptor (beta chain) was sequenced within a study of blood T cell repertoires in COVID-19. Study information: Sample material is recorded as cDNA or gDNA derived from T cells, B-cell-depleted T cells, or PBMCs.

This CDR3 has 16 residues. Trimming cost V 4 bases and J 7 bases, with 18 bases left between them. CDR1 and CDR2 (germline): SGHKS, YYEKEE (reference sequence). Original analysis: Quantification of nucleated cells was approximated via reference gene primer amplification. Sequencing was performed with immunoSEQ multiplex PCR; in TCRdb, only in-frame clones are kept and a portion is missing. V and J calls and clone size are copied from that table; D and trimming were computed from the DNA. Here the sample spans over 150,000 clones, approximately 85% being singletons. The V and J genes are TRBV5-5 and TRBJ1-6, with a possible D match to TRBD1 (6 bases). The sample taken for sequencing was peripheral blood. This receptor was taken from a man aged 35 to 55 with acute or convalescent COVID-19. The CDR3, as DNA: TGTGCCAGCAGCGTGTTAGTGGGGGCGCTGAATTCACCCCTCCACTTT. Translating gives CASSVLVGALNSPLHF.